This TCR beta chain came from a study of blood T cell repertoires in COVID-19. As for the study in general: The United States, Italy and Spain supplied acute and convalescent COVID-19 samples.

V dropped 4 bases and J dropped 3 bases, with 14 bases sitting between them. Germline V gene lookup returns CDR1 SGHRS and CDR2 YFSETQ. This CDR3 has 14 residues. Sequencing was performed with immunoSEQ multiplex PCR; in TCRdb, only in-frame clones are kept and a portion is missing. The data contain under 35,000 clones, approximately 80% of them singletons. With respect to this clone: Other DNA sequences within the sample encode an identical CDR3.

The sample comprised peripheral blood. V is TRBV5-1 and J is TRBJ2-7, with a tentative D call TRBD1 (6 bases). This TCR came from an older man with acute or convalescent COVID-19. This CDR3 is CASSPGTGFYEQYF. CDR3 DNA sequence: TGCGCCAGCAGCCCGGGAACAGGGTTCTACGAGCAGTACTTC.